The 23 T cell receptor beta chains below were found in one sample sequenced in a study of T cells after yellow fever vaccination. TCRdb analysed the 5' RACE reads with MiXCR anew, one entry per CDR3 protein. The table records 500,000 to 650,000 distinct CDR3 sequences, roughly a sixth of them present only once. The sample consisted of PBMCs, taken 4 to 5 days after the first yellow fever vaccination. The receptors derive from a man in his late teens or twenties who received the YFV17D yellow fever vaccine.

The J gene is TRBJ2-5, the V gene TRBV5-1; 7 positions agree with TRBD2. Looked up from germline, CDR1 is SGHRS and CDR2 is YFSETQ. The length of the CDR3 is 14 residues. V shed 3 bases and J 5 bases; nucleotides not matched to a gene: 7. Here the CDR3 reads CASSSTSVAETQYF. In DNA form, the CDR3 reads TGCGCCAGCAGCTCAACTAGCGTAGCGGAGACCCAGTACTTC. Full variable domain (missing parts from reference TRBV5-1 and TRBJ2-5): KAGVTQTPRYLIKTRGQQVTLSCSPISGHRSVSWYQQTPGQGLQFLFEYFSETQRNKGNFPGRFSGRQFSNSRSEMNVSTLELGDSALYLCASSSTSVAETQYFGPGTRLLVL.

V and J are TRBV5-5 and TRBJ1-2; TRBD1 aligns across 8 bases. V trimming: 4 bases; J trimming: 4 bases; junction bases outside the gene matches: 15. Germline V gives CDR1 SGHKS, CDR2 YYEKEE (reference sequence). CDR3 length: 17 amino acids. CDR3 sequence reads: CASSRIGQGTGGYGYTF. The CDR3, as DNA: TGTGCCAGCAGCCGGATAGGACAGGGAACGGGTGGCTATGGCTACACCTTC.

This clonotype came up a few times. V is TRBV20-1 and J is TRBJ2-5; D assignment may be TRBD1 or TRBD2 (6 bases each). V lost 5 bases and J lost 3, with 13 bases in between. The CDR3 loop spans 13 amino acids. Germline CDR1 DFQATT, CDR2 SNEGSKA (reference sequence). CDR3 coding DNA: TGCAGTGCTCCGCGGGACATTGAAGAGACCCAGTACTTC. It codes for CSAPRDIEETQYF.

This clonotype was observed a handful of times. The V gene is TRBV6-4, the J gene TRBJ2-2; the match to TRBD1 covers 7 bases. Trimming took 2 bases from V and 6 from J; bases not matched to a gene: 3. CDR1 and CDR2 from the germline V gene are MRHNA and SNTAGT. The CDR3 extends over 14 amino acids. CDR3 residues: CASSDRQGSGELFF. The CDR3 nucleotides are TGTGCCAGCAGTGACCGACAGGGATCCGGGGAGCTGTTTTTT.

V is TRBV10-2 and J is TRBJ2-1; D uncertain. V gave up 3 bases and J gave up 1 base, with 19 bases separating them. The CDR3 has 18 amino acids. Germline CDR1 WSHSY, CDR2 SAAADI. As DNA, the CDR3 is TGCGCCAGCAGTGAAGGTGGTCTCGGGCCCTTGTCCTACAATGAGCAGTTCTTC. Residues: CASSEGGLGPLSYNEQFF.

This rearrangement joins TRBV7-9 to TRBJ1-5, with D unclear. Per germline, CDR1 SEHNR and CDR2 FQNEAQ (reference sequence). Trimming cost V 6 bases and J 3 bases, with 12 bases left between them. This CDR3 comprises 14 residues. The CDR3 reads CASRKKGPNQPQHF. CDR3 nucleotides: TGTGCCAGCAGAAAGAAGGGCCCCAATCAGCCCCAGCATTTT. The full variable domain, with the rest looked up from reference TRBV7-9 and TRBJ1-5, is DTGVSQNPRHKITKRGQNVTFRCDPISEHNRLYWYRQTLGQGPEFLTYFQNEAQLEKSRLLSDRFSAERPKGSFSTLEIQRTEQGDSAMYLCASRKKGPNQPQHFGDGTRLSIL.

In its sample, this clonotype was seen a few times. J is TRBJ1-5 and V is TRBV21-1. TRBV21-1 is flagged as a pseudogene. This CDR3 region has 15 residues. The CDR3 nucleotides are TGTGCCAGCAGGTCCGACACATATAGCAATCAGCCCCAGCATTTT. It specifies CASRSDTYSNQPQHF.

This chain uses TRBV29-1 with TRBJ1-2; D not resolved. Germline V gene data show CDR1 as SQVTM and CDR2 as ANQGSEA. The CDR3 is made up of 11 amino acids. V was cut by 5 bases and J by 2 bases, with 6 bases left in between. CDR3 nucleotides: TGCAGCGTTTATCTGAACTATGGCTACACCTTC. This encodes CSVYLNYGYTF.

This clonotype occurred a few times. This chain links TRBV9 with TRBJ1-2; no firm D call. V was pared by 0 bases and J by 0 bases, with 9 bases between. The CDR3 contains 15 residues. The germline gives CDR1 SGDLS, CDR2 YYNGEE. The CDR3, as DNA: TGTGCCAGCAGCGTAGCTAAGTCAGCTAACTATGGCTACACCTTC. Amino acid sequence: CASSVAKSANYGYTF.

This chain joins TRBV24-1 and TRBJ2-3, with a weak D call TRBD1 (5 bases). V dropped 3 bases and J dropped 3 bases, with 12 bases sitting between them. Germline V gives CDR1 KGHDR, CDR2 SFDVKD. This CDR3 comprises 15 residues. CDR3 sequence reads: CATSDPTPGTDTQYF. The CDR3 DNA is TGTGCCACCAGTGATCCGACGCCAGGGACAGATACGCAGTATTTT.

The genes are TRBV20-1 and TRBJ2-4, with D possibly being TRBD2 (6 bases). The V and J ends lost 3 bases and 0 bases respectively, with 15 bases between them. The CDR3 has 16 amino acids. Germline CDR1 reads DFQATT; CDR2 reads SNEGSKA (reference sequence). The CDR3 DNA reads TGCAGTGCTAGGGGTGGAGGGAAGCTAGCCAAAAACATTCAGTACTTC. Its translation: CSARGGGKLAKNIQYF.

CDR3 protein: CASSQDGERRATGNTIYF. The DNA of the CDR3 is TGTGCCAGCAGCCAAGATGGAGAGCGCAGGGCGACTGGAAACACCATATATTTT. This chain joins TRBV4-2 and TRBJ1-3, with D perhaps TRBD1 (5 bases). Germline lookup yields CDR1 LGHNA and CDR2 YNFKEQ. V was shortened by 0 bases and J by 2 bases, with 17 bases between the two germline ends. This CDR3 spans 18 amino acids.

This clonotype was seen a handful of times. V gene TRBV7-6 combines with J gene TRBJ1-6; D perhaps matches TRBD1 (6 bases). The CDR3 extends over 16 amino acids. Germline loops: CDR1 SGHVS, CDR2 FNYEAQ. The V gene lost 6 bases and the J gene lost 7 bases, with 19 bases spanning the gap. The chain's CDR3 is CASSRYSDSMNSPLHF. In DNA, the CDR3 is TGTGCCAGCAGTAGGTACTCGGACAGTATGAATTCACCCCTCCACTTT.

This chain joins TRBV12-3 or TRBV12-4 and TRBJ1-6, with D uncertain. The CDR3 sequence is 15 residues long. Trimming cost V 6 bases and J 6 bases, with 15 bases left between them. The CDR3 DNA reads TGTGCCAGCAGAACCCCTGGGTCAGGTAATTCACCCCTCCACTTT. Translation gives CASRTPGSGNSPLHF.

This clonotype turned up a few times. This chain connects TRBV20-1 to TRBJ2-1, with a weak D call TRBD1 (6 bases). CDR3 length equals 14 residues. From germline, CDR1 is DFQATT and CDR2 SNEGSKA (reference sequence). V was trimmed by 5 bases and J by 0 bases, leaving 11 bases between them. CDR3 sequence reads: CSAAGTSSYNEQFF. In nucleotides, the CDR3 is TGCAGTGCTGCCGGGACAAGCTCCTACAATGAGCAGTTCTTC.

This chain uses TRBV20-1 with TRBJ2-7, with D tentatively TRBD2 (5 bases). The CDR3 consists of 14 residues. V gave up 0 bases and J gave up 2 bases, with 11 bases separating them. Germline CDR1 and CDR2: DFQATT and SNEGSKA (reference sequence). The CDR3 DNA sequence: TGCAGTGCTAGAGATAGGGAGTGGACCTACGAGCAGTACTTC. Translating gives CSARDREWTYEQYF.

The gene calls are TRBV3-1 and TRBJ2-7; D unclear. V was shortened by 3 bases and J by 4 bases, with 7 bases between the two germline ends. The CDR3 runs 12 residues. Germline V CDR1 and CDR2: LGHDT, YNNKEL (reference sequence). DNA for the CDR3: TGTGCCAGCAGCCAGTATAATTACGAGCAGTACTTC. Translation gives CASSQYNYEQYF.

This clonotype has just a few counts. The V and J genes are TRBV5-1 and TRBJ1-6, with D possibly being TRBD1 (5 bases). The CDR3 has 15 amino acids. The germline V and J ends were trimmed by 4 bases and 5 bases, with 13 bases remaining between them. Germline CDR1 and CDR2: SGHRS and YFSETQ. CDR3 protein: CASSLRDLDNSPLHF. CDR3 DNA sequence: TGCGCCAGCAGCCTCCGGGACTTAGATAATTCACCCCTCCACTTT.

The chain uses TRBV5-1 and TRBJ2-2; D ambiguous. The germline gives CDR1 SGHRS, CDR2 YFSETQ. Trimming shortened V by 4 bases and J by 4 bases, and 17 bases separated the two germline ends. The CDR3 covers 16 residues. CDR3 protein: CASSAAPGQATGELFF. The CDR3 bases are TGCGCCAGCAGCGCCGCCCCCGGGCAGGCCACCGGGGAGCTGTTTTTT.

The chain has TRBV4-1 and TRBJ2-3; D possibly corresponds to TRBD2 (6 bases). Per the germline V gene, CDR1 is MGHRA and CDR2 is YSYEKL. This CDR3 comprises 12 residues. Trimming took 3 bases from V and 8 from J, leaving 9 bases between them. The CDR3: CASSHLAVTQYF. The DNA of the CDR3 is TGCGCCAGCAGCCATTTAGCGGTTACGCAGTATTTT.

This chain connects TRBV4-3 to TRBJ2-3, with TRBD2 identical over 16 bases. This CDR3 has 16 amino acids. Per the germline V gene, CDR1 is LGHNA and CDR2 is YSLEER. After removal of 3 bases from V and 10 bases from J, the junction contained 7 bases not matched to a gene. CDR3 in DNA: TGCGCCAGCAGCCACGCCGGGACTAGCGGGGGGGGTGCGCAGTATTTT. Protein product: CASSHAGTSGGGAQYF.

The chain uses TRBV14 and TRBJ2-5, with D perhaps TRBD2 (7 bases). This CDR3 is built from 16 residues. Trimming cost V 4 bases and J 4 bases, with 19 bases left between them. The germline V gene has CDR1 SGHDN and CDR2 FVKESK. CDR3 sequence reads: CASSPAGRGRLETQYF. CDR3 coding DNA: TGTGCCAGCAGCCCCGCAGGGAGGGGGAGACTAGAGACCCAGTACTTC.

This chain links TRBV4-1 with TRBJ1-4; TRBD1 matches 10 bases. The germline V gene has CDR1 MGHRA and CDR2 YSYEKL. The CDR3 is made up of 14 amino acids. The ends lost 5 bases at V and 8 bases at J; junction bases unmatched: 5. The CDR3 spells CASSAGTGDEKLFF. The CDR3 DNA sequence: TGCGCCAGCAGCGCCGGGACAGGGGACGAAAAACTGTTTTTT.